Presented here are 6 T cell receptor beta chains from one specimen sequenced in a study of naive and memory T cell subsets. The beta constant-region primer was an equimolar mix of two oligonucleotides covering TRBC1 and TRBC2. TCRdb recomputed calls from the UMI-ligation and nested PCR reads with MiXCR, one row per CDR3 protein. Among tens of thousands of distinct CDR3 sequences listed, less than 15% were seen once. The specimen sequenced was effector memory CD4+ T cells from blood. Subset described: effector memory, CD45RA- CD27-. These receptor sequences come from a human donor in good health.

This clonotype was detected a few times. This sequence joins TRBV10-1 and TRBJ2-5, with a tentative D call TRBD1 (6 bases). Germline CDR1 reads WNHNN; CDR2 reads SYGVQD (reference sequence). The CDR3 consists of 16 residues. V lost 3 bases, J lost 7 bases, and 21 bases lay in between. The CDR3: CASSDARAGDRGTQYF. DNA of the CDR3: TGCGCCAGCAGTGATGCCAGGGCAGGGGACCGTGGGACCCAGTACTTC.

This sequence joins TRBV3-1 and TRBJ2-1, with D perhaps matching TRBD2 (5 bases). Germline V gene lookup returns CDR1 LGHDT and CDR2 YNNKEL (reference sequence). Trimming cost V 1 base and J 9 bases, with 10 bases left between them. CDR3 length: 13 amino acids. The DNA for the CDR3 is TGTGCCAGCAGCCAAGCGGGATACCGTGAGCAGTTCTTC. This codes for CASSQAGYREQFF.

This clonotype was counted only a few times. In nucleotides, the CDR3 is TGTGCCAGCAGCAAAGAGATAGCAGATACGCAGTATTTT. Residues: CASSKEIADTQYF. The genes are TRBV7-3 and TRBJ2-3, with no clear D. The CDR3 spans 13 residues. Looked up from germline, CDR1 is SGHTA and CDR2 is FQGTGA. V was pared by 5 bases and J by 4 bases, with 10 bases between.

This clonotype was observed many times. The CDR3: CASSPIWDSEYEQYF. In DNA form, the CDR3 reads TGTGCCAGCAGCCCGATCTGGGACAGTGAGTACGAGCAGTACTTC. The rearrangement joins TRBV9 to TRBJ2-7; 7 bases line up with TRBD1. Unmatched junction bases numbered 11, after V lost 4 bases and J lost 4 bases. Germline CDR1 and CDR2: SGDLS and YYNGEE. This CDR3 comprises 15 residues.

A few counts support this clonotype. The chain couples TRBV18 to TRBJ2-7; no firm D call. Germline V gene lookup returns CDR1 KGHSH and CDR2 LQKENI. The CDR3 loop spans 12 amino acids. V lost 5 bases and J lost 5, with 10 bases in between. Written as DNA, the CDR3 is TGTGCCAGCTCAACTGGTGTACACGAGCAGTACTTC. Protein sequence: CASSTGVHEQYF.

This chain links TRBV3-1 with TRBJ2-2; 7 bases align to TRBD2. The CDR3 spans 17 residues. Germline loops: CDR1 LGHDT, CDR2 YNNKEL (reference sequence). The V gene end was trimmed by 1 base and the J gene end by 1 base; junction bases not matched to a gene: 6. Here the CDR3 DNA reads TGTGCCAGCAGCCAAGCAGGTTTAGCGGGGAACACCGGGGAGCTGTTTTTT. It yields the protein CASSQAGLAGNTGELFF.